This T cell receptor (beta chain) was captured by sequencing in a study of T cell responses to AZD1222 COVID-19 vaccine (dated by TCRdb to about 2021). Context from the whole study: AZD1222 recipients given second doses at about 4 weeks or at about 12 weeks were pooled, since spike-specific TCR depth and breadth were not found to differ between the two schedules. A total of 233 trial participants underwent TCR sequencing, of whom under 220 had received two doses of AZD1222 and roughly 26 had received two doses of the MenACWY control vaccine. Trial participants were enrolled by age into subgroups of 18-55, 56-69 and 70-plus years, and around 140, 26 and 57 TCR-sequenced participants, respectively, were included in these subgroups. The paper as a whole reports these results and caveats: Participants were mostly white British and included more females than males, and it was suggested by the authors that clonal diversity may have been underestimated. Reportedly, almost half of the unique spike-specific TCRs recognized epitopes lying outside the regions that are mutated in the B.1.351 and B.1.1.7 variants. The vaccine-associated CD4 TCRs covered the entire spike protein, and the dominant responses fell in regions 160-218 and 743-854. In the small 56-69-year group, the increase in depth fell short of significance, most likely because of low power. After two AZD1222 doses, spike-specific TCR breadth and depth were significantly higher than at day 0 and than in MenACWY recipients. Because no day 14 peak-response samples were available, repertoires were characterized only after the peak T cell response. Conclusions about previously exposed vaccinees are limited because only six or seven AZD1222 recipients were SARS-CoV-2 seropositive at baseline.

This specimen's time point label, per the study, means: baseline before first vaccination. Vaccinee samples were obtained from the UK trials COV001 and COV002, which included a single-blind randomized controlled phase 2/3 trial of AZD1222 (ChAdOx1 nCoV-19) in healthy adults. Trial participant PBMC samples were collected at day 0 and day 28 after the second dose for TCRbeta chain sequencing. The CDR3 regions of human TCRbeta chains were analyzed by immunosequencing. The original methods were these. Repertoire TCRs were checked for matches against a reference library of SARS-CoV-2-specific TCRs that had been generated using the MIRA antigen-specificity platform. Breadth was defined as the fraction of unique TCRs that were SARS-CoV-2-associated. Depth was defined as the fraction of total T cells that were SARS-CoV-2-associated. Using the MIRA data, each spike-specific TCR was mapped to the spike region that the TCR reacts to and placed in a CD4 or CD8 class. Log10-transformed breadth and depth values were compared by one-way ANOVA with Sidak's multiple comparisons tests. Here the immuneACCESS table is served through TCRdb, limited to in-frame sequences with V and J called. Missing clones are a known gap in these copies; in checked studies unresolved V genes cover under half, and the rest lacks a known reason. That table supplies the V and J calls and clone size; D and trimming were determined from the DNA. The sample table holds some 130,000 clones, of which 92% were seen once. Over 3% of the sample goes to the ten largest clones.

V drops 3 bases and J drops 1 base, leaving 15 bases in between. The cysteine opens and the phenylalanine closes a CDR3 of 15 amino acids. The read is trimmed to its CDR3 DNA, 45 bases read in frame from base 1. For CDR1 and CDR2, the germline V gene (reference sequence) lists DFQATT and SNEGSKA. As to this clone: There is no known antigen for this receptor. Base qualities are not at hand, and no much larger clone is one base apart.

Material: peripheral blood, obtained on day 0 of AZD1222 vaccination. This clonotype was sampled from an adult in good health. The rearranged segments are TRBV20-1 and TRBJ2-5; the D gene may be TRBD1 or TRBD2, since each aligns over 5 bases. In nucleotide form, the sequence is TGCAGTGCTAGTCTGGGGTATGGGACCCAAGAGACCCAGTACTTC. Its product reads: CSASLGYGTQETQYF.